The 27 T cell receptor beta chains reported below all come from one sample, sequenced in a study of spatial heterogeneity in lung cancer. From the 5' RACE reads, TCRdb called clonotypes with MiXCR, one entry per CDR3 protein. The sample consists of roughly 50,000 distinct CDR3 sequences, 6% to 9.5% of them appearing once. The time point: sample taken at primary tumor resection. Researchers sequenced whole RNA taken from tumor, nontumor lung or frozen PBMC without sorting. The source was PBMCs, collected at surgery. These receptors were obtained from a female donor with early-stage non-small cell lung cancer.

The sample holds a few counts of this clonotype. The chain joins TRBV5-6 to TRBJ2-2; D remains ambiguous. The germline CDR1 and CDR2 sequences are SGHDT and YYEEEE. This CDR3 region has 16 residues. With 0 bases removed from V and 0 bases from J, the gap between germline ends came to 9 bases. The CDR3 sequence is CASSLVQSANTGELFF. The CDR3 nucleotides read TGTGCCAGCAGCTTGGTACAGAGCGCGAACACCGGGGAGCTGTTTTTT. The full variable domain, completed using reference TRBV5-6 and TRBJ2-2, is DAGVTQSPTHLIKTRGQQVTLRCSPKSGHDTVSWYQQALGQGPQFIFQYYEEEERQRGNFPDRFSGHQFPNYSSELNVNALLLGDSALYLCASSLVQSANTGELFFGEGSRLTVL.

This chain uses TRBV7-7 with TRBJ2-5; TRBD2 matches at 7 bases. CDR3 length equals 15 residues. V shed 4 bases and J 5 bases; nucleotides not matched to a gene: 10. Germline V gene data show CDR1 as SSHAT and CDR2 as FNYEAQ (reference sequence). The CDR3 coding sequence is TGTGCCAGCAGCTCCCGTCCGGCGGGGGTCGAGACCCAGTACTTC. This sequence encodes CASSSRPAGVETQYF.

This clonotype appeared a few times. J is TRBJ1-5 and V is TRBV12-3 or TRBV12-4; D possibly corresponds to TRBD1 (5 bases). V dropped 5 bases and J dropped 7 bases, with 18 bases sitting between them. This CDR3 region has 15 residues. The CDR3 loop is CASSTALGVPQPQHF. The CDR3 coding sequence is TGTGCCAGCAGTACCGCGTTGGGGGTTCCACAGCCCCAGCATTTT.

This clonotype has a count of ten or more. The chain carries TRBV11-3 and TRBJ1-1, with TRBD1 as a possible D gene (5 bases). This CDR3 comprises 14 residues. V gave up 1 base and J gave up 1 base, with 7 bases separating them. CDR1 is SGHNT and CDR2 is YENEEA in the germline V gene. In DNA, the CDR3 is TGTGCCAGCAGCTTAGGGGGCTCGAACACTGAAGCTTTCTTT. Its protein product is CASSLGGSNTEAFF.

This clonotype came up many times. The chain carries TRBV6-2 or TRBV6-3 and TRBJ1-2, with D hard to call. CDR1 is MNHEY and CDR2 is SVGEGT in the germline V gene. V gave up 6 bases and J gave up 7 bases, with 18 bases separating them. This CDR3 contains 14 residues. Here the CDR3 DNA reads TGTGCCAGCAGCAGACGCTTGGGCCTGGGTGGCTACACCTTC. Translation: CASSRRLGLGGYTF.

Only one count was recorded for this clonotype. Since a much larger clone is just one base distant, this may be a read error. The rearrangement uses TRBV3-1 and TRBJ2-1; D gene uncertain. This CDR3 comprises 12 residues. From germline, CDR1 is LGHDT and CDR2 YNNKEL (reference sequence). CDR3 sequence (DNA): TGTGCCAGCGGCCTCGTTTCTAGTGAGCGGTTCTTC. This encodes CASGLVSSERFF.

This clonotype was seen more than once but under ten times. V is TRBV6-2 or TRBV6-3 and J is TRBJ2-1, with TRBD2 matching over 13 bases. CDR3 length equals 19 residues. Germline values: CDR1 MNHEY, CDR2 SVGEGT. The V gene end was trimmed by 2 bases and the J gene end by 0 bases; junction bases not matched to a gene: 7. The CDR3 DNA follows: TGTGCCAGCAGTTACCCCACGGGACTAGCGGGGAGCTCCTACAATGAGCAGTTCTTC. It yields the protein CASSYPTGLAGSSYNEQFF.

The CDR3 is CASSLDHRWWGGSSYNEQFF. CDR3 DNA sequence: TGTGCCAGCAGTTTAGATCATCGGTGGTGGGGGGGGAGCTCCTACAATGAGCAGTTCTTC. This chain joins TRBV12-3 or TRBV12-4 and TRBJ2-1, with TRBD2 identical over 7 bases. Germline trimming cut 1 base from V and 0 bases from J; bases unmatched to any gene: 15. The CDR3 has 20 residues.

The V call is TRBV7-6, the J call TRBJ2-7; TRBD2 matches at 10 bases. Per germline, CDR1 SGHVS and CDR2 FNYEAQ. With V trimmed by 5 bases and J by 2 bases, 9 bases remained unmatched. This CDR3 spans 16 amino acids. The chain's CDR3 is CASSPRLAGPTYEQYF. The CDR3 DNA is TGTGCCAGCAGCCCGCGACTAGCGGGCCCGACCTACGAGCAGTACTTC.

This clonotype has ten or more counts. This chain joins TRBV18 and TRBJ1-2; D may be TRBD1 (6 bases). V lost 3 bases, J lost 2 bases, and 16 bases lay in between. The CDR3 totals 16 residues. Germline values: CDR1 KGHSH, CDR2 LQKENI. CDR3 loop: CASSPEGWGANYGYTF. The CDR3 DNA reads TGTGCCAGCTCACCGGAAGGATGGGGGGCGAACTATGGCTACACCTTC.

There are many counts of this clonotype. The rearrangement joins TRBV5-5 to TRBJ1-5; D is possibly TRBD1 (5 bases). Germline V gene lookup returns CDR1 SGHKS and CDR2 YYEKEE (reference sequence). The CDR3 loop spans 15 amino acids. Between the trimmed V and J ends, which lost 4 bases and 0 bases, there was a span of 11 bases. Written as DNA, the CDR3 is TGTGCCAGCAGCGCGACAGCGAATAGCAATCAGCCCCAGCATTTT. Amino acid sequence: CASSATANSNQPQHF.

The chain couples TRBV12-3 or TRBV12-4 to TRBJ1-3; D is unresolved. V lost 5 bases, J lost 0 bases, and 5 bases lay in between. The CDR3 is 13 amino acids. The CDR3 sequence is CASSHGSGNTIYF. The CDR3 DNA reads TGTGCCAGCAGTCATGGCTCTGGAAACACCATATATTTT.

In its sample, this clonotype was seen many times. This chain uses TRBV20-1 with TRBJ2-7, with D possibly being TRBD2 (6 bases). CDR1 and CDR2 (germline): DFQATT, SNEGSKA (reference sequence). This CDR3 spans 16 amino acids. V lost 0 bases, J lost 3 bases, and 18 bases lay in between. For the CDR3, the DNA is TGCAGTGCTAGAGAAACGCTGACTAGGACTGACTACGAGCAGTACTTC. Encoded protein: CSARETLTRTDYEQYF.

This clonotype was seen at least ten times. The chain employs TRBV5-4 and TRBJ1-4; D unresolved. Trimming took 0 bases from V and 1 from J, leaving 10 bases between them. The CDR3 consists of 16 residues. Germline V lookup: CDR1 SGHNT, CDR2 YYREEE (reference sequence). The CDR3 spells CASSLVAGGTNEKLFF. For the CDR3, the DNA is TGTGCCAGCAGCTTGGTGGCGGGAGGAACTAATGAAAAACTGTTTTTT.

Only a few counts were recorded for this clonotype. V gene TRBV6-5 combines with J gene TRBJ1-4; 7 nucleotides align to TRBD1. Germline trimming cut 5 bases from V and 0 bases from J; bases unmatched to any gene: 6. The CDR3 consists of 16 residues. From germline, CDR1 is MNHEY and CDR2 SVGAGI. In DNA form, the CDR3 reads TGTGCCAGCAGTAGGACAGGCGTCTCAACTAATGAAAAACTGTTTTTT. Its translation is CASSRTGVSTNEKLFF.

This clonotype was counted many times. V gene TRBV5-1 combines with J gene TRBJ1-1; maybe TRBD1 (5 bases). Germline lookup yields CDR1 SGHRS and CDR2 YFSETQ. Trimming stripped 0 bases from V and 0 bases from J, with 9 bases between. The CDR3 spans 15 residues. The CDR3 loop is CASSLGQDMNTEAFF. CDR3 DNA sequence: TGCGCCAGCAGCTTGGGGCAGGACATGAACACTGAAGCTTTCTTT.

The chain couples TRBV20-1 to TRBJ1-1, with unresolved D. CDR3 length: 13 amino acids. Germline CDR1 reads DFQATT; CDR2 reads SNEGSKA (reference sequence). V lost 6 bases and J lost 2, with 13 bases in between. DNA of the CDR3: TGCAGTGCCCCCTCCCCAGATAACACTGAAGCTTTCTTT. This translates into CSAPSPDNTEAFF.

The table lists this clonotype with a few counts. The chain employs TRBV5-6 and TRBJ1-6; unclear D gene. Germline lookup yields CDR1 SGHDT and CDR2 YYEEEE. Trimming removed 2 bases from V and 7 bases from J, with 13 bases in between. This CDR3 is 15 amino acids long. The chain's CDR3 is CASSLLWDQNSPLHF. CDR3 sequence (DNA): TGTGCCAGCAGCTTACTCTGGGATCAGAATTCACCCCTCCACTTT.

The rearrangement joins TRBV12-3 or TRBV12-4 to TRBJ2-2; either TRBD1 or TRBD2 may fit D (5 bases each). Trimming left V 3 bases short and J 4 bases short, with 12 bases between. The CDR3 contains 15 residues. This CDR3 reads CASSFRESGTGELFF. DNA for the CDR3: TGTGCCAGCAGTTTCAGGGAGTCGGGCACCGGGGAGCTGTTTTTT.

The rearrangement joins TRBV27 to TRBJ1-2; possible D gene TRBD1, 6 bases. V lost 3 bases and J lost 6, with 20 bases in between. CDR3 length: 16 residues. Germline V gene lookup returns CDR1 MNHEY and CDR2 SMNVEV (reference sequence). CDR3 sequence reads: CASSLDSGAKIHGYTF. The CDR3 DNA is TGTGCCAGCAGTTTGGATTCGGGGGCCAAGATTCATGGCTACACCTTC.

This rearrangement joins TRBV15 to TRBJ1-6; D is uncertain. The CDR3 loop spans 11 amino acids. Trimming cost V 2 bases and J 7 bases, with 0 bases left between them. The germline V gene has CDR1 LNHNV and CDR2 YYDKDF (reference sequence). The CDR3 region is CATSRNSPLHF. The CDR3 DNA reads as TGTGCCACCAGCAGAAATTCACCCCTCCACTTT.

This clonotype was detected many times. This chain uses TRBV20-1 with TRBJ2-3; TRBD2 aligns across 13 bases. Trimming removed 3 bases from V and 5 bases from J; junction bases left unmatched: 14. Germline CDR1 and CDR2: DFQATT and SNEGSKA (reference sequence). The CDR3 length is 18 residues. This CDR3 reads CSASPNPRTSGGKDTQYF. CDR3 bases: TGCAGTGCTAGTCCAAATCCCCGGACTAGCGGGGGTAAAGATACGCAGTATTTT.

This clonotype was seen ten or more times. The rearrangement links TRBV6-2 or TRBV6-3 to TRBJ2-7; 12 bases line up with TRBD2. The junction had 3 bases not matched to a gene; V was cut back by 5 bases and J by 4 bases. The CDR3 runs 14 residues. In germline, CDR1 is MNHEY, CDR2 SVGEGT. The CDR3 bases are TGTGCCAGCAGTCCGACTAGCGGGGGTTACGAGCAGTACTTC. This codes for CASSPTSGGYEQYF.

This clonotype has a handful of counts. One base away lies a much larger clone, so this may be a sequencing read error. The chain has TRBV6-6 and TRBJ1-2; possible D gene TRBD1, 5 bases. This CDR3 is 17 amino acids long. CDR1 MNHNY and CDR2 SVGAGI come from the germline V gene (reference sequence). The CDR3: CASSYEFGRDLNYGDTF. The CDR3 bases are TGTGCCAGCAGTTACGAGTTTGGCAGGGATCTTAACTATGGCGACACCTTC.

The rearrangement uses TRBV6-5 and TRBJ1-4; maybe TRBD1 (5 bases). Per germline, CDR1 MNHEY and CDR2 SVGAGI. V gave up 6 bases and J gave up 0 bases, with 14 bases separating them. The CDR3 runs 16 residues. The CDR3 DNA reads TGTGCCAGCAGACGCGTGTTCAGGGCAACTAATGAAAAACTGTTTTTT. Its translation: CASRRVFRATNEKLFF.

V is TRBV6-2 or TRBV6-3 and J is TRBJ1-4, with 8 nucleotides matching TRBD1. Germline V gene data show CDR1 as MNHEY and CDR2 as SVGEGT. The V segment lost 2 bases and the J segment 4 bases; nucleotides outside the gene matches: 6. The CDR3 consists of 16 residues. This chain's CDR3 is CASSYHGTGGNEKLFF. CDR3 in DNA: TGTGCCAGCAGTTACCACGGGACAGGTGGTAATGAAAAACTGTTTTTT.

This clonotype turned up a few times. The rearrangement uses TRBV9 and TRBJ2-2; 10 bases agree with TRBD2. Germline lookup yields CDR1 SGDLS and CDR2 YYNGEE. The CDR3 runs 17 residues. Germline trimming cut 4 bases from V and 4 bases from J; bases unmatched to any gene: 10. The CDR3, as DNA: TGTGCCAGCAGCTTACCAGCGGGGGGGTCGGGCACCGGGGAGCTGTTTTTT. This gives the protein CASSLPAGGSGTGELFF.